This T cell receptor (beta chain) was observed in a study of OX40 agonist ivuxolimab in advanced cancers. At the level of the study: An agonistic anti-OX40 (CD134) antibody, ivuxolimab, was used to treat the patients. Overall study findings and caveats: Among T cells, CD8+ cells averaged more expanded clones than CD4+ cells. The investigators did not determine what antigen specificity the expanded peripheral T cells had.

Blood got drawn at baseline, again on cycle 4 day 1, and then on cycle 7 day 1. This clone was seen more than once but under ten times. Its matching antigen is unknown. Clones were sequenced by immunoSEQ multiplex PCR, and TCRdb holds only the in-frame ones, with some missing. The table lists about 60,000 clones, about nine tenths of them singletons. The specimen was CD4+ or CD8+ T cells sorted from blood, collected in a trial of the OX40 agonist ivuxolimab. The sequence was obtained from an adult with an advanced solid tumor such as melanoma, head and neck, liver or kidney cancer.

The CDR3 spells CASSLYEVYEQYF. CDR3 nucleotide sequence: TGTGCCAGCAGCTTGTATGAGGTTTACGAGCAGTACTTC. The chain recombines TRBV11-2 with TRBJ2-7; D unresolved. V lost 3 bases to trimming and J lost 4 bases, with 10 bases between them. The CDR3 covers 13 residues. Germline CDR1 reads SGHAT; CDR2 reads FQNNGV.